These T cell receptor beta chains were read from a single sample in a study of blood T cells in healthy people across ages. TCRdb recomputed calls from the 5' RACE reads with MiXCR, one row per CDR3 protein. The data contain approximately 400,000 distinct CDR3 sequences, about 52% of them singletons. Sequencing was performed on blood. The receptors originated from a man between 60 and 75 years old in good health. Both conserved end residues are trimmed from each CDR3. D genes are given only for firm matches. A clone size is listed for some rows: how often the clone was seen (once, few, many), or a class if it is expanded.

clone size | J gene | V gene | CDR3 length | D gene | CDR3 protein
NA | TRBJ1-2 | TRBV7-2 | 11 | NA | ASSSRVGSGYT
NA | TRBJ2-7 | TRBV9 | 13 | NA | ASTDHGSQVDEQY
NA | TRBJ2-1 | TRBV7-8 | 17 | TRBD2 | ASSSPTSGGLSRYNEQF
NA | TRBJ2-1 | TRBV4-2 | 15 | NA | ASSQEPGPSVYNEQF
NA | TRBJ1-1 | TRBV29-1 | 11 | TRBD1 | SVKRTGDGRAF
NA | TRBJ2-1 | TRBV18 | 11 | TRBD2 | ASSLGEGDEQF
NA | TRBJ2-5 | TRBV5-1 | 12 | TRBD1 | ASSWDSTQETQY
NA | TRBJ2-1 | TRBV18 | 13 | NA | ASSDLGASYNEQF
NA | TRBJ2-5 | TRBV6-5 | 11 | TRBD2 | ASSGAGEETQY
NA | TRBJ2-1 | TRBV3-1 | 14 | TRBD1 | ASSPIRDRVRNEQF
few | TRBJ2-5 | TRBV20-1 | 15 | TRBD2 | SAREPMASGRGETQY
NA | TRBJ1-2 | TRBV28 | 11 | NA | ASSRKASYGYT
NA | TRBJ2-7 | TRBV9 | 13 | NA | ASSALGRGWDEQY
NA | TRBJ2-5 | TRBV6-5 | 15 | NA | ASSYSQVVGGEETQY
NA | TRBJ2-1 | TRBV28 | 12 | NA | ASRPPGGYNEQF
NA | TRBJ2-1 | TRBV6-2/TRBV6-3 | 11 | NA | ASSFAVYNEQF
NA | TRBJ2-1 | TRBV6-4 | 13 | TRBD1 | ASSTGTGVYNEQF
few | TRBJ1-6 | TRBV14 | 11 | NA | ASGGNYNSPLH
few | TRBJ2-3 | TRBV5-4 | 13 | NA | ASSAGQHNTDTQY
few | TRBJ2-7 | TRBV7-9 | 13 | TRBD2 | ASSLLSGTFYEQY
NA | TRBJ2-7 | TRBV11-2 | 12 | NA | ASSLSGVQYEQY
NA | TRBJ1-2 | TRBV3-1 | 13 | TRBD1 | ASSPELWTGNGYT
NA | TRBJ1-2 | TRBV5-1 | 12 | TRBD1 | ASSPQDRAYGYT
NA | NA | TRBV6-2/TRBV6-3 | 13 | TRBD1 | ASSPDRVLWNEQY
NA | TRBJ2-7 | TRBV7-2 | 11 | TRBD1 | ASSRDRADEQY
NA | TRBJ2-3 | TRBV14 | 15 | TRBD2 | ASSQDRRLAGRDTQY